The 19 T cell receptor beta chains below come from one sample, sequenced in a study of blood T cell repertoires in COVID-19. Assay used: immunoSEQ multiplex PCR; TCRdb lists only in-frame clones, some missing. The repertoire has approximately 310,000 clones, more than 75% of them found once; the top ten carry 1%. The sequenced material came from peripheral blood. The source of these receptors is a man in his fifties or sixties with active or convalescent COVID-19.

The chain combines TRBV12-3 or TRBV12-4 with TRBJ2-7; D is possibly TRBD1 (5 bases). Deletions cut 1 base from V and 4 bases from J, with 8 bases between. The CDR3 length is 13 residues. The chain's CDR3 is CASSLVQGYEQYF. CDR3 nucleotide sequence: TGTGCCAGCAGTTTAGTCCAGGGTTACGAGCAGTACTTC.

This rearrangement joins TRBV28 to TRBJ2-5; a weak D match, TRBD1 (5 bases). V was pared by 10 bases and J by 5 bases, with 14 bases between. The CDR3 loop spans 12 amino acids. Germline V gene lookup returns CDR1 MDHEN and CDR2 SYDVKM. The CDR3 spells CAIQPGHETQYF. The CDR3 DNA reads as TGTGCCATACAGCCAGGGCATGAGACCCAGTACTTC. Combining the CDR3 with reference TRBV28 and TRBJ2-5 gives the whole variable domain DVKVTQSSRYLVKRTGEKVFLECVQDMDHENMFWYRQDPGLGLRLIYFSYDVKMKEKGDIPEGYSVSREKKERFSLILESASTNQTSMYLCAIQPGHETQYFGPGTRLLVL.

The V gene is TRBV28, the J gene TRBJ2-7; D not resolved. The V gene lost 3 bases and the J gene lost 7 bases, with 16 bases spanning the gap. The CDR3 is 14 amino acids. From germline, CDR1 is MDHEN and CDR2 SYDVKM. CDR3 amino acids: CASSLAQTYEEQYF. The CDR3 nucleotides read TGTGCCAGCAGTTTGGCACAGACCTACGAGGAGCAGTACTTC.

The rearrangement joins TRBV10-3 to TRBJ2-5; 10 nucleotides line up with TRBD2. CDR3 length: 15 residues. Germline assignment: CDR1 ENHRY and CDR2 SYGVKD. Trimming took 10 bases from V and 1 from J; bases not matched to a gene: 9. This CDR3 is CATQLAGEVQETQYF. The CDR3 DNA reads TGTGCCACCCAGCTAGCGGGGGAAGTCCAAGAGACCCAGTACTTC.

V usage is TRBV6-5 and J usage is TRBJ1-1; D is possibly TRBD1 (6 bases). Germline V gene lookup returns CDR1 MNHEY and CDR2 SVGAGI. Trimming stripped 5 bases from V and 4 bases from J, with 14 bases between. This CDR3 region has 14 residues. This chain's CDR3 is CASSQITGLTEAFF. The CDR3 DNA sequence: TGTGCCAGCAGTCAGATAACAGGGCTCACTGAAGCTTTCTTT.

This clone was observed once. The same CDR3 also results from other DNA sequences found in this sample. The CDR3 nucleotides read TGTGCCAGCAGCCCGGGACAGGGAGAAGAGACCCAGTACTTC. It yields the protein CASSPGQGEETQYF. The genes are TRBV7-8 and TRBJ2-5; 9 nucleotides match TRBD1. The germline V gene has CDR1 SGHVS and CDR2 FQNEAQ. CDR3 size: 14 residues. V shed 5 bases, J shed 3 bases, and the junction held 4 bases outside the gene matches. Together with reference TRBV7-8 and TRBJ2-5, the CDR3 gives the full variable domain: GAGVSQSPRYKVAKRGQDVALRCDPISGHVSLFWYQQALGQGPEFLTYFQNEAQLDKSGLPSDRFFAERPEGSVSTLKIQRTQQEDSAVYLCASSPGQGEETQYFGPGTRLLVL.

This clone was found once. The rearrangement links TRBV13 to TRBJ2-3; D unclear. The V end was cut by 2 bases, the J end by 0 bases, with 9 bases between. The CDR3 has 15 amino acids. Germline CDR1 PRHDT, CDR2 FYEKMQ (reference sequence). Here the CDR3 DNA reads TGTGCCAGCAGCTTAATGCCCGGTAGCACAGATACGCAGTATTTT. Protein: CASSLMPGSTDTQYF.

This chain uses TRBV7-8 with TRBJ1-4, with 8 bases that match TRBD1. The CDR3 has 16 amino acids. V lost 5 bases, J lost 4 bases, and 9 bases stayed unmatched. The germline V gene encodes CDR1 SGHVS and CDR2 FQNEAQ. This CDR3 reads CASSLTPGQGNEKLFF. In DNA, the CDR3 is TGTGCCAGCAGCCTAACCCCCGGACAGGGTAATGAAAAACTGTTTTTT. Full variable domain (missing parts from reference TRBV7-8 and TRBJ1-4): GAGVSQSPRYKVAKRGQDVALRCDPISGHVSLFWYQQALGQGPEFLTYFQNEAQLDKSGLPSDRFFAERPEGSVSTLKIQRTQQEDSAVYLCASSLTPGQGNEKLFFGSGTQLSVL.

The chain combines TRBV5-4 with TRBJ1-6; D remains ambiguous. Trimming took 0 bases from V and 8 from J, leaving 6 bases between them. This CDR3 has 13 amino acids. Germline CDR1 SGHNT, CDR2 YYREEE (reference sequence). The CDR3 sequence is CASSLDRHSPLHF. The CDR3 DNA is TGTGCCAGCAGCTTGGACAGACATTCACCCCTCCACTTT.

This chain joins TRBV19 and TRBJ1-5, with D maybe TRBD1 (6 bases). The CDR3 runs 12 residues. V shed 8 bases and J shed 7 bases, with 12 bases lying between them. The germline gives CDR1 LNHDA, CDR2 SQIVND (reference sequence). The CDR3 coding sequence is TGTGCCAGTCGCTGGGGGGGCCAGCCCCAGCATTTT. Its translation is CASRWGGQPQHF. The variable domain in full, with the rest retrieved from reference TRBV19 and TRBJ1-5, is DGGITQSPKYLFRKEGQNVTLSCEQNLNHDAMYWYRQDPGQGLRLIYYSQIVNDFQKGDIAEGYSVSREKKESFPLTVTSAQKNPTAFYLCASRWGGQPQHFGDGTRLSIL.

The gene calls are TRBV13 and TRBJ1-2; 7 bases agree with TRBD1. Trimming cost V 4 bases and J 8 bases; bases outside gene matches: 13. The CDR3 length is 15 residues. Germline CDR1 reads PRHDT; CDR2 reads FYEKMQ (reference sequence). The CDR3 DNA is TGTGCCAGCAGCTCAAATAGACAGGGTGTGGGGGGCTACACCTTC. Amino acids: CASSSNRQGVGGYTF.

The chain couples TRBV5-1 to TRBJ1-6; D perhaps matches TRBD1 (5 bases). The CDR3 has 14 residues. The ends were cut back, 1 base at V and 5 bases at J, with 7 bases in the middle. Germline V gene data show CDR1 as SGHRS and CDR2 as YFSETQ. The CDR3 DNA follows: TGCGCCAGCAGCTTGCGGGGGGATAATTCACCCCTCCACTTT. Translated: CASSLRGDNSPLHF.

The genes are TRBV4-1 and TRBJ2-2; D is possibly TRBD1 (6 bases). The CDR3 is made up of 16 amino acids. From germline, CDR1 is MGHRA and CDR2 YSYEKL. Trimming removed 0 bases at V and 5 bases at J, with 13 bases between. CDR3 in amino acids: CASSQDPGHPTGELFF. CDR3 nucleotide sequence: TGCGCCAGCAGCCAAGATCCGGGACATCCAACCGGGGAGCTGTTTTTT.

This clone was recorded only once. This rearrangement joins TRBV6-1 to TRBJ2-7; D unclear. V shed 5 bases and J shed 2 bases, with 10 bases lying between them. The CDR3 is 13 residues long. Germline CDR1 reads MNHNS; CDR2 reads SASEGT. The CDR3 spells CASSSPGTYEQYF. CDR3 bases: TGTGCCAGCAGTTCGCCAGGTACCTACGAGCAGTACTTC.

V and J are TRBV28 and TRBJ1-5, with TRBD1 matching 10 bases. The CDR3 runs 14 residues. The V gene end was trimmed by 6 bases and the J gene end by 5 bases; junction bases not matched to a gene: 4. Germline V gene lookup returns CDR1 MDHEN and CDR2 SYDVKM. The CDR3 protein is CASSLGTGDQPQHF. The CDR3 DNA follows: TGTGCCAGCAGCCTAGGGACAGGGGATCAGCCCCAGCATTTT. Combining the CDR3 with reference TRBV28 and TRBJ1-5 gives the whole variable domain DVKVTQSSRYLVKRTGEKVFLECVQDMDHENMFWYRQDPGLGLRLIYFSYDVKMKEKGDIPEGYSVSREKKERFSLILESASTNQTSMYLCASSLGTGDQPQHFGDGTRLSIL.

Only one count was recorded for this clone. V and J are TRBV24-1 and TRBJ1-2; 12 positions match TRBD1. V lost 5 bases to trimming and J lost 6 bases; unmatched junction nucleotides: 12. Germline-derived CDR1 and CDR2 are KGHDR and SFDVKD. CDR3 length equals 17 residues. The DNA for the CDR3 is TGTGCCACCAGTGGAAGGTCCGGGACAGGGGGCGCGGATGGCTACACCTTC. Translated: CATSGRSGTGGADGYTF.

The chain employs TRBV11-3 and TRBJ2-3; 10 nucleotides align to TRBD1. Looked up from germline, CDR1 is SGHNT and CDR2 is YENEEA. The length of the CDR3 is 14 residues. V was pared by 3 bases and J by 4 bases, with 1 base of the junction left unmatched. CDR3 amino acids: CASSFGTGADTQYF. Here the CDR3 DNA reads TGTGCCAGCAGCTTTGGGACAGGGGCAGATACGCAGTATTTT. Variable domain in full (rest from reference TRBV11-3 and TRBJ2-3): EAGVVQSPRYKIIEKKQPVAFWCNPISGHNTLYWYLQNLGQGPELLIRYENEEAVDDSQLPKDRFSAERLKGVDSTLKIQPAELGDSAVYLCASSFGTGADTQYFGPGTRLTVL.

This clone showed up just a few times. The rearrangement links TRBV6-5 to TRBJ1-2; TRBD1 aligns across 8 bases. Per the germline V gene, CDR1 is MNHEY and CDR2 is SVGAGI. The junction had 7 bases not matched to a gene; V was cut back by 7 bases and J by 6 bases. The CDR3 sequence is 13 residues long. The CDR3 coding sequence is TGTGCCAGCAACCCCGGGACAGGAAATGGCTACACCTTC. It translates to CASNPGTGNGYTF.

The chain couples TRBV24-1 to TRBJ1-2, with 7 bases fitting TRBD1. CDR1 is KGHDR and CDR2 is SFDVKD in the germline V gene. This CDR3 is 14 amino acids long. J was trimmed by 5 bases and V by 4 bases; bases with no gene match: 6. The CDR3 DNA is TGTGCCACCAGTGACGGGACAGAGGTTTATGGCTACACCTTC. Its translation is CATSDGTEVYGYTF.